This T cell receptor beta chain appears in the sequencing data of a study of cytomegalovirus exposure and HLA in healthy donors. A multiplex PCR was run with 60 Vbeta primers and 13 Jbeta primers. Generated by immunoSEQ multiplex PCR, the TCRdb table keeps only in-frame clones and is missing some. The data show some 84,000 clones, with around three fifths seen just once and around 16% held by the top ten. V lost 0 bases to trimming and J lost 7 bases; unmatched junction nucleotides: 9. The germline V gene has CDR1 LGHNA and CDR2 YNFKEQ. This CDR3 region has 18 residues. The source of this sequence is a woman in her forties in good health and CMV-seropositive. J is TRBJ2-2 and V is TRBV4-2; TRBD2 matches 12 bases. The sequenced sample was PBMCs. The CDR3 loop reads CASSQELLAGGRDGELFF. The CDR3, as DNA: TGTGCCAGCAGCCAAGAACTTCTAGCGGGAGGGCGAGACGGGGAGCTGTTTTTT.